This is a list of T cell receptor beta chains from one sample in a study of CXCR3-negative and CXCR3-positive naive CD8 T cells. TCRdb reprocessed the 5' RACE reads, keeping one entry per CDR3 protein, no DNA. The sample shows 75,000 or so distinct CDR3 sequences, and 1.6% sits with its ten largest clones. Sequencing input: naive CXCR3- CD8+ T cells from blood. Receptors were obtained from a human donor in good health. Some clones in this sample may be carry-over from other donors' samples. The CDR3 runs from the conserved cysteine through the conserved F or W.

15 | TRBJ2-1 | TRBV7-9 | CASSKPGLADNEQFF
12 | TRBJ2-1 | TRBV6-2/TRBV6-3 | CASSYSNGEQFF
14 | TRBJ1-5 | TRBV4-3 | CASSQDRAGWPQHF
14 | TRBJ2-7 | TRBV6-6 | CASSYARSSYEQYF
14 | TRBJ1-2 | TRBV29-1 | CSVVPGQGANGYTF
14 | TRBJ2-7 | TRBV28 | CASSWSGGGYEQYF
12 | TRBJ2-1 | TRBV29-1 | CSSRQSYNEQFF
14 | TRBJ1-5 | TRBV6-2/TRBV6-3 | CATERDPENQPQHF
17 | TRBJ2-1 | TRBV2 | CAARGLTGERSYNEQFF
14 | TRBJ2-1 | TRBV3-1 | CASSQVLDFTEQFF
16 | TRBJ1-5 | TRBV12-3/TRBV12-4 | CASSSDLSRENQPQHF
20 | TRBJ2-3 | TRBV20-1 | CSARDDLAGLSGSKSDTQYF
14 | TRBJ2-7 | TRBV4-1 | CASSQEDRGYEQYF
17 | TRBJ2-7 | TRBV14 | CASSHRPGQGVFYEQYF
15 | TRBJ2-1 | TRBV13 | CASSLVGISYNEQFF
18 | TRBJ2-1 | TRBV20-1 | CSARDTEVAGVAYNEQFF
14 | TRBJ2-2 | TRBV6-5 | CASTYLLASGELFF
13 | TRBJ2-5 | TRBV7-6 | CASSSPGQETQYF
14 | TRBJ2-7 | TRBV29-1 | CSVEDRGVAYEQYF
16 | TRBJ2-1 | TRBV7-8 | CASSIGSLAEYNEQFF
17 | TRBJ2-2 | TRBV4-2 | CASSQLLAGTNTGELFF
12 | TRBJ2-7 | TRBV28 | CASSLAFGEQYF
16 | TRBJ1-2 | TRBV4-2 | CASSQPPGQGVHGYTF
17 | TRBJ1-1 | TRBV14 | CASSRGPQGGSGTEAFF
15 | TRBJ1-2 | TRBV9 | CASSVGTGSPYGYTF
14 | TRBJ2-7 | TRBV7-9 | CASSGTGTTYEQYF
14 | TRBJ2-2 | TRBV6-2/TRBV6-3 | CASRRRGETGELFF
14 | TRBJ1-6 | TRBV6-2/TRBV6-3 | CASIGTALNSPLHF
13 | TRBJ2-7 | TRBV28 | CASSHTGSYEQYF
13 | TRBJ1-2 | TRBV10-2 | CASSDSRSYGYTF
14 | TRBJ1-2 | TRBV6-1 | CASSTTTGNFGYTF
14 | TRBJ2-7 | TRBV7-9 | CASTPPTSSYEQYF
19 | TRBJ2-2 | TRBV23-1 | CASSQSGQGDDPNTGELFF
15 | TRBJ1-1 | TRBV30 | CAWSVLTGANTEAFF
12 | TRBJ2-3 | TRBV29-1 | CSVAEAVDTQYF
14 | TRBJ2-7 | TRBV7-2 | CASSSPGLSYEQYF
12 | TRBJ2-7 | TRBV12-3/TRBV12-4 | CASSAKGGEQYF
14 | TRBJ1-1 | TRBV7-3 | CASSSTGMNTEAFF
13 | TRBJ2-5 | TRBV5-1 | CASSPDNQETQYF
12 | TRBJ1-1 | TRBV15 | CATGQVNTEAFF
14 | TRBJ2-1 | TRBV29-1 | CSAPAGLGGYEQFF
16 | TRBJ2-4 | TRBV28 | CASSLTQAVAKNIQYF
13 | TRBJ2-5 | TRBV9 | CASSAWAGETQYF
18 | TRBJ2-7 | TRBV28 | CASSFRFLDGGSSYEQYF
15 | TRBJ2-1 | TRBV7-3 | CASSELAGGDNEQFF
15 | TRBJ2-3 | TRBV28 | CASSGVRDKTDTQYF
16 | TRBJ2-1 | TRBV18 | CASSPSERGGYHEQFF
16 | TRBJ2-1 | TRBV12-3/TRBV12-4 | CASISDLAGGPDEQFF
17 | TRBJ2-7 | TRBV5-5 | CASSSPTKGGVGYEQYF
16 | TRBJ2-2 | TRBV4-1 | CASSADTNMGTGELFF
15 | TRBJ1-1 | TRBV5-1 | CASSYFTGTGVEAFF
15 | TRBJ2-1 | TRBV7-3 | CASSSGTGTYNEQFF
13 | TRBJ2-7 | TRBV7-6 | CASDNMGSGEQYF
15 | TRBJ2-1 | TRBV5-1 | CASSLDSAGDGEQFF